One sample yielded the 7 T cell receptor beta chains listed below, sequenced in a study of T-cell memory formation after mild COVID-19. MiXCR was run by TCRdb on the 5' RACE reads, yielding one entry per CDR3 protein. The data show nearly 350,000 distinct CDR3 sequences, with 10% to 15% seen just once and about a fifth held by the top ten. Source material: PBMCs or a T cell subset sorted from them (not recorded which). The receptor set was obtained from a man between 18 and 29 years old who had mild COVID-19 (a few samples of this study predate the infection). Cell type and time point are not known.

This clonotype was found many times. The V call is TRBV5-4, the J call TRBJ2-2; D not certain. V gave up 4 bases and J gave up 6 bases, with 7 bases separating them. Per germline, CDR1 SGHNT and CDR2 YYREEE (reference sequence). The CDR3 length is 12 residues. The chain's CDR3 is CASSVPAGELFF. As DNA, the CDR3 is TGTGCCAGCAGCGTACCAGCCGGGGAGCTGTTTTTT.

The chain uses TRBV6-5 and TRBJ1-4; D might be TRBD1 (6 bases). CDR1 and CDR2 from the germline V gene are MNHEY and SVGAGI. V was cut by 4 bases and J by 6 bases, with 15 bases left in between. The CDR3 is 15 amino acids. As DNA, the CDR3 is TGTGCCAGCAGTTTAGGGGCCGCAGGGGATGAAAAACTGTTTTTT. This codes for CASSLGAAGDEKLFF.

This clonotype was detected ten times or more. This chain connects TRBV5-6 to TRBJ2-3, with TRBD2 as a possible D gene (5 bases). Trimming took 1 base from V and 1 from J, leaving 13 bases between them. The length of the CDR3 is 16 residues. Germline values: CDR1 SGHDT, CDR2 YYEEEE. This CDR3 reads CASSLRGGEGTDTQYF. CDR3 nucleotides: TGTGCCAGCAGCTTGCGAGGAGGTGAAGGCACAGATACGCAGTATTTT.

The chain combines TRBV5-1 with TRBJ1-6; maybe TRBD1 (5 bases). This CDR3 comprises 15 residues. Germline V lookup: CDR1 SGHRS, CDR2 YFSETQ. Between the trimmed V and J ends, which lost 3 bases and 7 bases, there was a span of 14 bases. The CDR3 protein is CASSSTGTDNSPLHF. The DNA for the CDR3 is TGCGCCAGCAGCTCTACCGGGACTGACAATTCACCCCTCCACTTT.

The CDR3 DNA is TGCGCCAGCAGGCGAATAGACGCTAGCACAGATACGCAGTATTTT. It specifies CASRRIDASTDTQYF. The chain uses TRBV4-1 and TRBJ2-3; D call uncertain. The CDR3 spans 15 residues. V lost 6 bases, J lost 0 bases, and 13 bases lay in between. Germline CDR1 and CDR2: MGHRA and YSYEKL.

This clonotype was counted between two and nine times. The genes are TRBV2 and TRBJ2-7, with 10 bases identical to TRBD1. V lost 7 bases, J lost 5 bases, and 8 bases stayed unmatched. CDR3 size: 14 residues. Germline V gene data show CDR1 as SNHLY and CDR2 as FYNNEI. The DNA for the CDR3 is TGTGCCAGCACCTGGGACAGGGGTAACAACGAGCAGTACTTC. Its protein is CASTWDRGNNEQYF.

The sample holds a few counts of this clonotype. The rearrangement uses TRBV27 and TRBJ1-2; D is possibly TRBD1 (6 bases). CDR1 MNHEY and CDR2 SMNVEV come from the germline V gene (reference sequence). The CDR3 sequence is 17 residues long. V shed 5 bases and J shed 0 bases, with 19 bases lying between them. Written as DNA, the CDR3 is TGTGCCAGCAGTATAACAGGGACAACCTTAGCTAACTATGGCTACACCTTC. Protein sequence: CASSITGTTLANYGYTF.